The 2 T cell receptor beta chains in this list originate from one sample, sequenced in a study of breast tumors, draining lymph nodes, adjacent tissues. Breast cancer patients provided tissue from their axillary draining lymph nodes. From the multiplex PCR reads, TCRdb called clonotypes with MiXCR, one entry per CDR3 protein. The sample has 140,000 to 150,000 distinct CDR3 sequences, approximately 32% seen once. Sequencing input: axillary lymph node tissue. These receptors all come from a female donor with breast cancer. Some clones in this sample may be carry-over from other donors' samples.

For this clonotype: A much larger clone differs from this one at a single base, so this may be a read error. J is TRBJ1-2 and V is TRBV7-2, with a possible D match to TRBD1 (6 bases). The CDR3 sequence is 15 residues long. Per germline, CDR1 SGHTA and CDR2 FQGNSA. The CDR3 DNA reads as TGTGCCAGCAGCTCCGCGAAGAGGGACAAATATGGCTACCCCTTC. It yields the protein CASSSAKRDKYGYPF.

The sample holds many counts of this clonotype. The rearrangement joins TRBV27 to TRBJ2-7; D assignment may be TRBD1 or TRBD2 (6 bases each). V lost 6 bases and J lost 1, with 7 bases in between. The germline gives CDR1 MNHEY, CDR2 SMNVEV (reference sequence). The CDR3 has 12 residues. Here the CDR3 DNA reads TGTGCCAGCAGAGGGGGGTCCTACGAGCAGTACTTC. Residues: CASRGGSYEQYF.